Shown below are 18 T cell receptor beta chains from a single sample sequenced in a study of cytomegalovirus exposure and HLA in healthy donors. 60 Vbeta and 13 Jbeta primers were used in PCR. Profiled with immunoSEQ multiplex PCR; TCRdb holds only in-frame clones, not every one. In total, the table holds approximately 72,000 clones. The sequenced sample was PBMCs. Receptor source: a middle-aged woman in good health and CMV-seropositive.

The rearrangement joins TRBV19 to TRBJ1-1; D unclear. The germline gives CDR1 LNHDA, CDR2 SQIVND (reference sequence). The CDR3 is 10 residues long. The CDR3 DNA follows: TGTCCCCAGGCGAACACTGAAGCTTTCTTT. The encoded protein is CPQANTEAFF.

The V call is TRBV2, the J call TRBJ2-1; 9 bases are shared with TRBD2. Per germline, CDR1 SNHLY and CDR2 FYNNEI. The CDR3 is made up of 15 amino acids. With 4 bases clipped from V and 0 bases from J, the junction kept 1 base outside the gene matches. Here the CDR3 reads CASSVSGSSYNEQFF. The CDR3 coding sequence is TGTGCCAGCAGTGTTAGCGGGAGCTCCTACAATGAGCAGTTCTTC.

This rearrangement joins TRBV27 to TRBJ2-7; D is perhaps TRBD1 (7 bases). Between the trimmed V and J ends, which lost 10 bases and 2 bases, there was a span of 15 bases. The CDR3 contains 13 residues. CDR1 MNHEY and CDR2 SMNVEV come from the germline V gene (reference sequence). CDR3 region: CATHGGGTYEQYF. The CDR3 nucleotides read TGTGCCACTCACGGAGGGGGCACCTACGAGCAGTACTTC.

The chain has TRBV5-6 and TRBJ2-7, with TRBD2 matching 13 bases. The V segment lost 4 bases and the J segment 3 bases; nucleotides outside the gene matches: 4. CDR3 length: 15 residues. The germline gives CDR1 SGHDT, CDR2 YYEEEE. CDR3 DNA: TGTGCCAGCAGCGAGGGACTAGCGGGACTCTACGAGCAGTACTTC. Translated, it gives CASSEGLAGLYEQYF. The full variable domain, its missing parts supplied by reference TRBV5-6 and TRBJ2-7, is DAGVTQSPTHLIKTRGQQVTLRCSPKSGHDTVSWYQQALGQGPQFIFQYYEEEERQRGNFPDRFSGHQFPNYSSELNVNALLLGDSALYLCASSEGLAGLYEQYFGPGTRLTVT.

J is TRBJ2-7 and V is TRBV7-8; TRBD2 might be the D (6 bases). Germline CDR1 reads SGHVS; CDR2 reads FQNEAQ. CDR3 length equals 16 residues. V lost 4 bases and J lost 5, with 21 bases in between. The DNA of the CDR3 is TGTGCCAGCAGCTCCGTGGGGGGTAGCGTGTCCGACGAGCAGTACTTC. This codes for CASSSVGGSVSDEQYF.

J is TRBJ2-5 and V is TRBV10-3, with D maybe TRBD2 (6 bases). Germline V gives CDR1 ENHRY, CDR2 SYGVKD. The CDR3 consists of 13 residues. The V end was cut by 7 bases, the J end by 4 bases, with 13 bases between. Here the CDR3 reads CAIKRRVGETQYF. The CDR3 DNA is TGTGCCATCAAGAGGAGGGTCGGAGAGACCCAGTACTTC.

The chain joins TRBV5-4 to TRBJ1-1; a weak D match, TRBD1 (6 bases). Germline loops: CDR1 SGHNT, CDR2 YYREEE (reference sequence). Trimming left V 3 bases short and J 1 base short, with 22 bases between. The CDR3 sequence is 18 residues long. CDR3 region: CASSWEEQGSLRNTEAFF. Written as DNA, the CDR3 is TGTGCCAGCAGCTGGGAAGAACAGGGATCTCTGAGGAACACTGAAGCTTTCTTT.

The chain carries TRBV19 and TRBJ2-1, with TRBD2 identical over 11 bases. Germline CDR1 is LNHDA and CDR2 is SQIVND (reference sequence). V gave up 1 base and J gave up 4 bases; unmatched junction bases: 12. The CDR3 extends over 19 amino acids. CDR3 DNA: TGTGCCAGTAGTATAGGGCTAGCGGGGGGAGGGGTCTTTTACAATGAGCAGTTCTTC. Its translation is CASSIGLAGGGVFYNEQFF.

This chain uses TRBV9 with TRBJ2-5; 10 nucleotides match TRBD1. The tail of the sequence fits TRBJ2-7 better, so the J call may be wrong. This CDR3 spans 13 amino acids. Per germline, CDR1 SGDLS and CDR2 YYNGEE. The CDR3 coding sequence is TGTGCCAGCAGCCCAGGACAGGGGGACGAGCAGTACTTC. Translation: CASSPGQGDEQYF.

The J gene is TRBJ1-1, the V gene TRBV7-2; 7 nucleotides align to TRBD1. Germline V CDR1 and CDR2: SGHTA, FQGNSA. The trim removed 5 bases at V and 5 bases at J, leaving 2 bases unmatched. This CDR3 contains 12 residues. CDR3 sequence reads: CASSQGGTEAFF. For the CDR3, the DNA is TGTGCCAGCAGCCAGGGGGGAACTGAAGCTTTCTTT.

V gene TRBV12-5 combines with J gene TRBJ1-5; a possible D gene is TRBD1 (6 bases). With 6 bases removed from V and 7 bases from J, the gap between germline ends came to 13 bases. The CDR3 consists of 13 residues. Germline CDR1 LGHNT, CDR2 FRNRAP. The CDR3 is CASGPQGFQPQHF. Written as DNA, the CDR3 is TGTGCTAGTGGACCTCAGGGGTTCCAGCCCCAGCATTTT.

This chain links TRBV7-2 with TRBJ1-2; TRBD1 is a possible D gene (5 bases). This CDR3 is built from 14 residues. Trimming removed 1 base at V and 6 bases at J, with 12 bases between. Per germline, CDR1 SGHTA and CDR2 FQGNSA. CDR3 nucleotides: TGTGCCAGCAGCTTAGGTGGGGCAGACAATGGCTACACCTTC. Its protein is CASSLGGADNGYTF.

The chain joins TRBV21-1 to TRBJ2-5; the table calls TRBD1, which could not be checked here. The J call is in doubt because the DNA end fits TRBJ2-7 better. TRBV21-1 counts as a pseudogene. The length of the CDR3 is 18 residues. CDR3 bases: TGTGCCAGCAGCAAAGGTGGGACAGGCGAGTCCCCCCCCTACGAGCAGTACTTC. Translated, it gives CASSKGGTGESPPYEQYF.

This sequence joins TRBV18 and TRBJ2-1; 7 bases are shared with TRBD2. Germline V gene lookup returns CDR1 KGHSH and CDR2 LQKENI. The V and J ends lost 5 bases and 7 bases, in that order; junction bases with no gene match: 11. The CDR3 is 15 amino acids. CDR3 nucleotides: TGTGCCAGCTCATTAATGGCGGGAGACTTTAATGAGCAGTTCTTC. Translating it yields CASSLMAGDFNEQFF.

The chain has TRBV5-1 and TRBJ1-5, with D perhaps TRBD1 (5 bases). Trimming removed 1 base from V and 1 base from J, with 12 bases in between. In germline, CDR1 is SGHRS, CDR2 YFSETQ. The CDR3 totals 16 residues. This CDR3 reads CASSLFREGSNQPQHF. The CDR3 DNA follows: TGCGCCAGCAGCTTGTTCAGGGAAGGGAGCAATCAGCCCCAGCATTTT.

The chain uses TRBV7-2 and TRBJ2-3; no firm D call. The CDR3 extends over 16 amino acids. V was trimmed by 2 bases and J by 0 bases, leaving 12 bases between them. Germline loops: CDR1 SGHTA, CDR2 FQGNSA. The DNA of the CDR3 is TGTGCCAGCAGCTTAATGGCGGCTCCTAGCACAGATACGCAGTATTTT. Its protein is CASSLMAAPSTDTQYF.

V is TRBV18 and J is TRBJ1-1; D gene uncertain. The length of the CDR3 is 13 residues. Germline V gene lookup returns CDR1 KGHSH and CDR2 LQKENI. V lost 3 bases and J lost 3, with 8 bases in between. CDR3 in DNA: TGTGCCAGCTCACCGTCGGTTGACACTGAAGCTTTCTTT. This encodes CASSPSVDTEAFF.

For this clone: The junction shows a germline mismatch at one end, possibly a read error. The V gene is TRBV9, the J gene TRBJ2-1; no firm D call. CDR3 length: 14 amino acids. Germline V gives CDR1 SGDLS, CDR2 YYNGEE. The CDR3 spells CASSVAGSYDEQFF. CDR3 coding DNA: TGTGCCAGCAGCGTAGCCGGGTCCTACGATGAGCAGTTCTTC.